This paragraph covers one T cell receptor beta chain sequence. Its antigen remains unknown. The entry originates in a study of OX40 agonist ivuxolimab in advanced cancers. Background on the study: The study treated patients with ivuxolimab, an agonistic anti-OX40 (CD134) antibody. General study findings and limits: Relatively little clonal expansion, among the lowest observed, appeared in partial responders at 0.1-3.0 mg/kg.

Germline-derived CDR1 and CDR2 are LNHDA and SQIVND (reference sequence). The CDR3 runs 17 residues. V was clipped by 7 bases and J by 1 base; unmatched bases: 8. Clones were read by immunoSEQ multiplex PCR, and TCRdb kept only the in-frame ones, dropping some. The table has just under 65,000 clones, 85% to 90% seen once. The input for sequencing was CD4+ or CD8+ T cells sorted from blood, taken in a trial of the OX40 agonist ivuxolimab. V and J are TRBV19 and TRBJ1-5; 12 nucleotides match TRBD1. The sequence derives from an adult with an advanced solid tumor such as melanoma, head and neck, liver or kidney cancer. DNA for the CDR3: TGTGCCAGTATGGGACAGGGGGCGGGAGAAAGCAATCAGCCCCAGCATTTT. Amino acid sequence: CASMGQGAGESNQPQHF.